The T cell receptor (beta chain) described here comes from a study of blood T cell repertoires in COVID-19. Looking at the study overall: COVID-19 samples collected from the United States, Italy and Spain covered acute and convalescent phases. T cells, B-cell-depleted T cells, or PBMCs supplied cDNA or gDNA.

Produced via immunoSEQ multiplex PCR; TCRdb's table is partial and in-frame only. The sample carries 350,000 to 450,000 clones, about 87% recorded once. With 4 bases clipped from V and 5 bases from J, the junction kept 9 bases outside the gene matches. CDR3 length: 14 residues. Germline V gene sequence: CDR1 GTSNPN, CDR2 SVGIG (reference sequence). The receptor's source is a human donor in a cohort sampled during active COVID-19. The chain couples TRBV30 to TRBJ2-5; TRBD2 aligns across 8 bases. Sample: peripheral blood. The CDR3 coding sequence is TGTGCCTGGAAGCCACAGGGCGGGGGGGAGACCCAGTACTTC. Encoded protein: CAWKPQGGGETQYF.